These 25 T cell receptor beta chains were sequenced from one sample in a study of identical twins. Via MiXCR, TCRdb re-called the 5' RACE reads, giving one row per CDR3 protein. The table lists approximately 500,000 distinct CDR3 sequences, about 16% of them singletons. This same sample was also taken into another study, of yellow fever vaccine responses in identical twins.

Sequenced: CD4+ T cells sorted from blood. The receptors were gathered from a woman between 18 and 29 years old in good health.

This chain uses TRBV5-1 with TRBJ2-6, with D tentatively TRBD1 (5 bases). With 1 base removed from V and 0 bases from J, the gap between germline ends came to 8 bases. The CDR3 contains 16 residues. Germline CDR1 reads SGHRS; CDR2 reads YFSETQ. CDR3 sequence: CASSLSQASGANVLTF. In nucleotides, the CDR3 is TGCGCCAGCAGCTTGTCACAGGCCTCTGGGGCCAACGTCCTGACTTTC.

The V gene is TRBV20-1, the J gene TRBJ2-7, with D tentatively TRBD2 (6 bases). The germline gives CDR1 DFQATT, CDR2 SNEGSKA (reference sequence). The V end was cut by 5 bases, the J end by 7 bases, with 15 bases between. The CDR3 loop spans 12 amino acids. Here the CDR3 DNA reads TGCAGTGCTTCGGCGGGAATTGGAGAGCAGTACGTC. Encoded protein: CSASAGIGEQYV.

This chain joins TRBV19 and TRBJ2-2, with 8 positions matching TRBD2. Per germline, CDR1 LNHDA and CDR2 SQIVND (reference sequence). This CDR3 has 17 residues. V was clipped by 10 bases and J by 6 bases; unmatched bases: 19. The CDR3 DNA reads TGTGCCACGATAGCGGGGTTAACTAGCGTTACCCCCGGGGAGCTGTTTTTT. Protein: CATIAGLTSVTPGELFF. The full variable domain, in which reference TRBV19 and TRBJ2-2 provide the parts outside the CDR3, is DGGITQSPKYLFRKEGQNVTLSCEQNLNHDAMYWYRQDPGQGLRLIYYSQIVNDFQKGDIAEGYSVSREKKESFPLTVTSAQKNPTAFYLCATIAGLTSVTPGELFFGEGSRLTVL.

This sequence joins TRBV6-1 and TRBJ2-7; 9 bases are a match to TRBD1. Germline V CDR1 and CDR2: MNHNS, SASEGT. With V trimmed by 8 bases and J by 0 bases, 11 bases remained unmatched. CDR3 length equals 16 residues. The CDR3 loop is CASRITGTGYSYEQYF. The CDR3 DNA reads TGTGCCAGCCGAATAACCGGGACAGGGTACTCCTACGAGCAGTACTTC.

The rearrangement uses TRBV20-1 and TRBJ2-3; D is unresolved. This CDR3 has 14 amino acids. CDR1 is DFQATT, CDR2 SNEGSKA, per germline (reference sequence). With 6 bases removed from V and 2 bases from J, the gap between germline ends came to 15 bases. This CDR3 reads CSAQLGPNTDTQYF. In DNA, the CDR3 is TGCAGTGCCCAACTCGGGCCTAACACAGATACGCAGTATTTT.

This chain links TRBV5-1 with TRBJ2-2, with D perhaps matching TRBD2 (5 bases). This CDR3 spans 14 amino acids. The V and J ends lost 2 bases and 3 bases respectively, with 8 bases between them. Germline V gene lookup returns CDR1 SGHRS and CDR2 YFSETQ. The CDR3 nucleotides read TGCGCCAGCAGCTTATGGGGAGACACCGGGGAGCTGTTTTTT. Its translation: CASSLWGDTGELFF.

The V call is TRBV29-1, the J call TRBJ2-7; a weak D match, TRBD1 (5 bases). The V end lost 7 bases, the J end lost 2 bases, and 21 bases lay between the germline ends. This CDR3 spans 15 amino acids. The germline V gene has CDR1 SQVTM and CDR2 ANQGSEA. CDR3 coding DNA: TGCAGCGCCATGACGCTGGGCAGGGCCCCCTACGAGCAGTACTTC. It encodes CSAMTLGRAPYEQYF.

The count of this clonotype is one. V and J are TRBV20-1 and TRBJ2-3, with 8 bases aligning to TRBD2. Looked up from germline, CDR1 is DFQATT and CDR2 is SNEGSKA (reference sequence). The CDR3 sequence is 18 residues long. The J segment lost 1 base and the V segment lost 0 bases, leaving 12 bases of the junction unmatched. The CDR3, as DNA: TGCAGTGCTAGAGATCCTCCCCGGGGGGGAAGGCGCACAGATACGCAGTATTTT. Translated: CSARDPPRGGRRTDTQYF.

The chain is built from TRBV5-1 and TRBJ1-2; TRBD1 matches at 9 bases. Trimming at V came to 4 bases and at J to 5 bases, leaving 9 bases not matched to a gene. This CDR3 is 15 amino acids long. The V gene's germline CDR1 is SGHRS and CDR2 YFSETQ. The CDR3 DNA follows: TGCGCCAGCAGCCTAGTCCCGGGACAGGGTTATGGCTACACCTTC. It specifies CASSLVPGQGYGYTF.

The J gene is TRBJ1-5, the V gene TRBV3-1, with 7 bases lining up with TRBD1. V shed 1 base, J shed 7 bases, and the junction held 4 bases outside the gene matches. The CDR3 is made up of 14 amino acids. The germline CDR1 and CDR2 sequences are LGHDT and YNNKEL (reference sequence). The CDR3 region has the DNA TGTGCCAGCAGCCAAGGACAGGGCCGCCAGCCCCAGCATTTT. Amino acids: CASSQGQGRQPQHF.

This clonotype occurred a few times. The gene calls are TRBV11-3 and TRBJ2-7, with 9 nucleotides matching TRBD1. The V and J ends lost 1 base and 6 bases, in that order; junction bases with no gene match: 1. CDR3 length equals 13 residues. The germline V gene encodes CDR1 SGHNT and CDR2 YENEEA. The CDR3 sequence: CASSLGTGAEQYF. The CDR3 coding sequence is TGTGCCAGCAGCTTAGGGACAGGGGCCGAGCAGTACTTC.

The chain combines TRBV24-1 with TRBJ1-2; TRBD1 aligns across 8 bases. V shed 6 bases and J 7 bases; nucleotides not matched to a gene: 9. The CDR3 runs to 14 residues. The germline gives CDR1 KGHDR, CDR2 SFDVKD. The CDR3 loop is CATSSPRGPGGYTF. CDR3 sequence (DNA): TGTGCCACCAGTAGTCCCAGGGGGCCTGGTGGCTACACCTTC.

A few counts support this clonotype. The genes are TRBV12-3 or TRBV12-4 and TRBJ1-1; D perhaps matches TRBD1 (5 bases). The CDR3 consists of 15 residues. V was cut by 3 bases and J by 6 bases, with 17 bases left in between. The CDR3 DNA reads TGTGCCAGCAGTTTCGGGGAGGGGCGTTTTTCTGAAGCTTTCTTT. It codes for CASSFGEGRFSEAFF.

This clonotype was picked up a small number of times. The chain recombines TRBV5-1 with TRBJ2-1; weak D call: TRBD2 (5 bases). Germline V gene lookup returns CDR1 SGHRS and CDR2 YFSETQ. Trimming cost V 0 bases and J 7 bases, with 14 bases left between them. This CDR3 is 15 amino acids long. CDR3 amino acids: CASSLGSGSGNEQFF. The CDR3 DNA follows: TGCGCCAGCAGCTTGGGATCGGGGTCCGGGAATGAGCAGTTCTTC.

This clonotype appeared a few times. V and J are TRBV7-9 and TRBJ1-6, with D perhaps matching TRBD1 (6 bases). This CDR3 has 14 amino acids. The V gene lost 4 bases and the J gene lost 14 bases, with 18 bases spanning the gap. Germline lookup yields CDR1 SEHNR and CDR2 FQNEAQ (reference sequence). This chain's CDR3 is CASSSDRGQVTLHF. Written as DNA, the CDR3 is TGTGCCAGCAGCTCGGACAGAGGGCAGGTGACCCTCCACTTT.

At least ten counts were recorded for this clonotype. V gene TRBV20-1 combines with J gene TRBJ2-1, with D tentatively TRBD2 (5 bases). Germline CDR1 DFQATT, CDR2 SNEGSKA (reference sequence). The V end lost 3 bases, the J end lost 0 bases, and 15 bases lay between the germline ends. The CDR3 covers 16 residues. The CDR3 nucleotides read TGCAGTGCTAGGCCCTCCACGGGGAGCTCCTACAATGAGCAGTTCTTC. Translated, it gives CSARPSTGSSYNEQFF.

The chain combines TRBV18 with TRBJ2-5, with unresolved D. The CDR3 has 19 residues. Trimming pared 0 bases from V and 1 base from J, leaving 21 bases between. Per the germline V gene, CDR1 is KGHSH and CDR2 is LQKENI. The CDR3 region is CASSPPKMGPGQSQETQYF. CDR3 nucleotides: TGTGCCAGCTCACCACCGAAAATGGGCCCGGGTCAGTCCCAAGAGACCCAGTACTTC.

CDR3 nucleotide sequence: TGTGCCAGCAGTTCGGGACTAGCGGGAGGATTTAGCTCCTACAATGAGCAGTTCTTC. As protein: CASSSGLAGGFSSYNEQFF. This sequence joins TRBV27 and TRBJ2-1, with 15 bases fitting TRBD2. Losses at the gene ends were 4 bases for V and 0 bases for J; bases not matched to a gene: 7. The length of the CDR3 is 19 residues. The germline V gene encodes CDR1 MNHEY and CDR2 SMNVEV (reference sequence).

This clonotype was detected only a few times. This chain links TRBV7-6 with TRBJ2-1, with 13 bases aligning to TRBD2. The CDR3 is 17 amino acids. Germline-derived CDR1 and CDR2 are SGHVS and FNYEAQ. The trim removed 2 bases at V and 9 bases at J, leaving 10 bases unmatched. CDR3 bases: TGTGCCAGCAGCTTACCTCTACTAGCGGGGGGGCCGGGTGAGCAGTTCTTC. It translates to CASSLPLLAGGPGEQFF.

This clonotype showed up just a few times. This rearrangement joins TRBV5-1 to TRBJ2-3; perhaps TRBD2 as D (5 bases). Germline V gene sequence: CDR1 SGHRS, CDR2 YFSETQ. The CDR3 covers 18 residues. V was cut by 3 bases and J by 3 bases, with 23 bases left in between. The CDR3 is CASSSEKPGKVLTDTQYF. CDR3 DNA sequence: TGCGCCAGCAGCTCGGAAAAACCCGGGAAAGTATTAACAGATACGCAGTATTTT.

The rearrangement uses TRBV24-1 and TRBJ2-1; 7 bases are shared with TRBD2. The CDR3 is 15 amino acids. Per the germline V gene, CDR1 is KGHDR and CDR2 is SFDVKD. J gave up 4 bases and V 4 bases, and 6 bases lay outside the gene matches. CDR3 loop: CATSEGGGTYNEQFF. The DNA for the CDR3 is TGTGCCACCAGTGAGGGCGGGGGAACTTACAATGAGCAGTTCTTC.

This chain joins TRBV7-7 and TRBJ2-1; D not resolved. CDR3 length: 13 amino acids. V gave up 5 bases and J gave up 4 bases, with 9 bases separating them. The germline gives CDR1 SSHAT, CDR2 FNYEAQ (reference sequence). CDR3 bases: TGTGCCAGCAGCAGAACAGTATACAATGAGCAGTTCTTC. The encoded protein is CASSRTVYNEQFF.

This chain uses TRBV18 with TRBJ1-1; weak D call: TRBD1 (6 bases). Deletions cut 6 bases from V and 0 bases from J, with 8 bases between. CDR1 is KGHSH and CDR2 is LQKENI in the germline V gene. CDR3 length: 13 amino acids. The DNA for the CDR3 is TGTGCCAGCTCGGACAGCATGAACACTGAAGCTTTCTTT. This sequence encodes CASSDSMNTEAFF.

This clonotype appeared many times. The chain couples TRBV12-3 or TRBV12-4 to TRBJ2-2; no clear D gene. This CDR3 contains 15 residues. V was pared by 2 bases and J by 1 base, with 8 bases between. The CDR3: CASSLFSGNTGELFF. The DNA of the CDR3 is TGTGCCAGCAGTTTATTCTCAGGGAACACCGGGGAGCTGTTTTTT.

This clonotype has at least ten counts. J is TRBJ2-7 and V is TRBV12-3 or TRBV12-4, with 10 bases that match TRBD2. The CDR3 has 15 amino acids. The V and J ends lost 5 bases and 2 bases, in that order; junction bases with no gene match: 6. The CDR3 reads CASSLLAGITYEQYF. The CDR3 DNA sequence: TGTGCCAGCAGTCTACTAGCGGGAATTACCTACGAGCAGTACTTC.